These 2 T cell receptor beta chains were sequenced from one sample in a study of CD8 T cells in Susac syndrome. RNA in amounts of roughly 0.5 to 1 ug was reverse transcribed with random hexamers. TCRdb called the immunoSEQ multiplex PCR reads again in MiXCR, with one record for every CDR3 protein. Of roughly 140,000 distinct CDR3 sequences listed, 95% to 96% are singletons. What was sequenced was CD8+ T cells from PBMCs. The receptor source for this set is a human donor with multiple sclerosis.

This clonotype was picked up one time. This chain joins TRBV12-3 or TRBV12-4 and TRBJ2-2, with D possibly matching TRBD1 (6 bases). The CDR3 covers 16 residues. Trimming shortened V by 5 bases and J by 1 base, and 14 bases separated the two germline ends. The CDR3 nucleotides read TGTGCCAGCAGTCCCATCCTGGGACAGAACACCGGGGAGCTGTTTTTT. Encoded protein: CASSPILGQNTGELFF.

The rearrangement uses TRBV30 and TRBJ2-7, with D maybe TRBD2 (6 bases). V was shortened by 2 bases and J by 7 bases, with 9 bases between the two germline ends. This CDR3 has 11 amino acids. Germline CDR1 reads GTSNPN; CDR2 reads SVGIG (reference sequence). CDR3 nucleotide sequence: TGTGCCTGGAGTTGGGCGGGAGAGCAGTACTTC. Encoded protein: CAWSWAGEQYF.